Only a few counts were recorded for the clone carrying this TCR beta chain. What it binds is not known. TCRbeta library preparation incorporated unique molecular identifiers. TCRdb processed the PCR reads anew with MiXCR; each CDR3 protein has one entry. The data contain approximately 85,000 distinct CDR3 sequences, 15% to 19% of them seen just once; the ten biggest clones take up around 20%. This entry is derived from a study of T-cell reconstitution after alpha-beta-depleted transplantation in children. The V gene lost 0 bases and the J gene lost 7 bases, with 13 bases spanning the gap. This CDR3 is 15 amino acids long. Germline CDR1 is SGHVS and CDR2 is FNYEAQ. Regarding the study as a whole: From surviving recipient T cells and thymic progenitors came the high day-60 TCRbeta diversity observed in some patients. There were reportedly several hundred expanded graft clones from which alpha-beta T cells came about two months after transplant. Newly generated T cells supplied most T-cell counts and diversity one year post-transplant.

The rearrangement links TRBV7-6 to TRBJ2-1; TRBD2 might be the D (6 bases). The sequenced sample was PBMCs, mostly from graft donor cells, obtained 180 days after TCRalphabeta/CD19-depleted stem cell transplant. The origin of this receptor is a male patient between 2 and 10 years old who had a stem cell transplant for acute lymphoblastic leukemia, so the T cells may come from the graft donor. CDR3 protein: CASSLAGSGDNEQFF. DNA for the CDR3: TGTGCCAGCAGCTTAGCAGGGTCGGGGGATAATGAGCAGTTCTTC.